This T cell receptor beta chain derives from a study of blood T cell repertoires in COVID-19. About the study: T cells, B-cell-depleted T cells, or PBMCs supplied cDNA or gDNA.

The sample holds a few counts of this clone. Here immunoSEQ multiplex PCR was the method, and the copy in TCRdb shows in-frame clones only, minus some. The sample consists of 200,000 to 250,000 clones, around 90% of them appearing once. All enrollees were about 18 to 90 years old and from under 25 US areas. The study assigned cohorts using participant-reported clinical history. This CDR3 has 15 amino acids. V dropped 2 bases and J dropped 4; count of bases not matched to a gene: 7. Germline CDR1 MNHEY, CDR2 SMNVEV (reference sequence). The source is a woman in her 30s who had been exposed to COVID-19. Sequenced sample: PBMCs or T cells enriched from blood (not recorded which). This sequence joins TRBV27 and TRBJ1-1; TRBD1 matches at 7 bases. CDR3 loop: CASSLSWSGGTEAFF. The CDR3 nucleotides read TGTGCCAGCAGTTTAAGCTGGTCAGGGGGCACTGAAGCTTTCTTT.